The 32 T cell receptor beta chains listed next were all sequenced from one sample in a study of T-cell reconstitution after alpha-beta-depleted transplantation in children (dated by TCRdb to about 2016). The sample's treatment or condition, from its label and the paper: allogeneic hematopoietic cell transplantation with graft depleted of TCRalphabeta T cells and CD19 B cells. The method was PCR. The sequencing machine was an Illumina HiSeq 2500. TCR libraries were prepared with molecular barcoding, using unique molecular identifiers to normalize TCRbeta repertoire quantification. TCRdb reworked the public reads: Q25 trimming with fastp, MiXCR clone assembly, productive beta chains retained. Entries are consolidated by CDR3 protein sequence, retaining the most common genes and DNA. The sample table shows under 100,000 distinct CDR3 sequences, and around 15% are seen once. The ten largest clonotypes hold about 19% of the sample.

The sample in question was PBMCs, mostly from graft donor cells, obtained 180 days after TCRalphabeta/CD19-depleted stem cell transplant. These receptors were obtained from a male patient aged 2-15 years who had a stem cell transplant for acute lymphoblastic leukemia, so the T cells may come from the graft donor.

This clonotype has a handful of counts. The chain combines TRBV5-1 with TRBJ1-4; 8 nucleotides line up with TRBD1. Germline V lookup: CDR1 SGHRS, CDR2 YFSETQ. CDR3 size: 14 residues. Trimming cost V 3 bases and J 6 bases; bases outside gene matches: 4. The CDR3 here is CASSWTGIDEKLFF. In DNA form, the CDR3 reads TGCGCCAGCAGCTGGACAGGGATCGATGAAAAACTGTTTTTT.

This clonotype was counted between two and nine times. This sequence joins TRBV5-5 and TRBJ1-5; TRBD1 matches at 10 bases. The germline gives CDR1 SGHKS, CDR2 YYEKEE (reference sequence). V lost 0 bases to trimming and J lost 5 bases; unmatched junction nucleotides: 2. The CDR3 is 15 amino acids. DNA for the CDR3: TGTGCCAGCAGCTTGGACGACAGGGGGCATCAGCCCCAGCATTTT. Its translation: CASSLDDRGHQPQHF.

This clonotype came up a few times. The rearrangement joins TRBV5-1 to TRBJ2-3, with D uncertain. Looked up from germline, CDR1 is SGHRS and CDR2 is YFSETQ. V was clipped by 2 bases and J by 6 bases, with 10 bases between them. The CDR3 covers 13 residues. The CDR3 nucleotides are TGCGCCAGCAGCTTCCGCCCCGCTGATACGCAGTATTTT. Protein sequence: CASSFRPADTQYF.

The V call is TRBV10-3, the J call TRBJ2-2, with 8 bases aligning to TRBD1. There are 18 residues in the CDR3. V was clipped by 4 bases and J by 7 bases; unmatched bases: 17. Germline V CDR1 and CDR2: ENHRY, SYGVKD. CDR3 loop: CAISGRTGSSPGGGELFF. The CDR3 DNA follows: TGTGCCATCAGTGGGAGGACAGGGTCTAGCCCCGGCGGCGGGGAGCTGTTTTTT.

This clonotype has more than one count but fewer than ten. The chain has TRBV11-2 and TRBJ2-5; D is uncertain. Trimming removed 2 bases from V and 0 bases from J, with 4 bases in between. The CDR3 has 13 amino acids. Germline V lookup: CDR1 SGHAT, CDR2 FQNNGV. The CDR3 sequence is CASSLPYQETQYF. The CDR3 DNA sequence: TGTGCCAGCAGCTTACCGTACCAAGAGACCCAGTACTTC.

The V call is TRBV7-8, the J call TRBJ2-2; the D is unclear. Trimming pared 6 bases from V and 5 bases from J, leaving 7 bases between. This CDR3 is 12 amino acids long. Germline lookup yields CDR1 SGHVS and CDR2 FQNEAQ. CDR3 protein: CASRRRTGELFF. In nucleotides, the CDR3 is TGTGCCAGCAGGCGGCGAACCGGGGAGCTGTTTTTT.

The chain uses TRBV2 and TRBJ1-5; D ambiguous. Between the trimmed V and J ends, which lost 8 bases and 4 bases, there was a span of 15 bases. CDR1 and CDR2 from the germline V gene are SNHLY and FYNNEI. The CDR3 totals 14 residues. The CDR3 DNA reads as TGTGCCAGCGGTACTAACGGAATAAATCAGCCCCAGCATTTT. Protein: CASGTNGINQPQHF.

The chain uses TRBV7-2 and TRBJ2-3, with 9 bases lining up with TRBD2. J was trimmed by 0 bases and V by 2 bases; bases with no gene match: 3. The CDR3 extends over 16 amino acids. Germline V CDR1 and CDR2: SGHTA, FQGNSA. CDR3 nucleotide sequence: TGTGCCAGCAGCTTATTTAGCGGGAGTAGCACAGATACGCAGTATTTT. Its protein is CASSLFSGSSTDTQYF.

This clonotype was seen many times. The CDR3: CASSLSGRGISYEQYF. The DNA for the CDR3 is TGTGCCAGCAGTTTAAGCGGCAGGGGGATATCCTACGAGCAGTACTTC. The rearrangement links TRBV27 to TRBJ2-7; 7 bases are a match to TRBD1. The CDR3 spans 16 residues. The ends lost 2 bases at V and 1 base at J; junction bases unmatched: 8. Germline values: CDR1 MNHEY, CDR2 SMNVEV (reference sequence).

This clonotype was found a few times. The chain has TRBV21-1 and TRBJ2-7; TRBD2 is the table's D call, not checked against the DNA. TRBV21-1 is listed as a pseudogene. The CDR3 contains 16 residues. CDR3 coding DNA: TGTGCCAGCAGCAAAGCCAGGACTAGCGCCTCCTACGAGCAGTACTTC. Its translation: CASSKARTSASYEQYF.

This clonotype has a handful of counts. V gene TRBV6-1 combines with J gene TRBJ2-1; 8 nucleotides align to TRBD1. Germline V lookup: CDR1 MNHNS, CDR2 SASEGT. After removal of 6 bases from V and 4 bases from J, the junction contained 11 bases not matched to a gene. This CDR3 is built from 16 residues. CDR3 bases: TGTGCCAGCAGAATTTACCGGGACAGGACGTACAATGAGCAGTTCTTC. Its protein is CASRIYRDRTYNEQFF.

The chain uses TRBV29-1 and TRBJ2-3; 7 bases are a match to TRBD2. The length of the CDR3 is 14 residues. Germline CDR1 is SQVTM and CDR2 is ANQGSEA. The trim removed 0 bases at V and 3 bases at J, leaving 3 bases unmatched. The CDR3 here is CSVEDSGGTDTQYF. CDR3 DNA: TGCAGCGTTGAAGACTCGGGGGGTACAGATACGCAGTATTTT.

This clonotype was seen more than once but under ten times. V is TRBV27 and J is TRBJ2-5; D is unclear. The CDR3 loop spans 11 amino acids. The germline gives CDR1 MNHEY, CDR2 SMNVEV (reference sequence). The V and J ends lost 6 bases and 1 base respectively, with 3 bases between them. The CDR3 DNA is TGTGCCAGCAGAAGCCAAGAGACCCAGTACTTC. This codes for CASRSQETQYF.

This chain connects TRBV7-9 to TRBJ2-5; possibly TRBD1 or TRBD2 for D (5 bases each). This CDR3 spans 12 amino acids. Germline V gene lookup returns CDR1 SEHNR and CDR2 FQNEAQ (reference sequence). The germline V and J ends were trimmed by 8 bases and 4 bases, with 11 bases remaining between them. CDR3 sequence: CASGHGGETQYF. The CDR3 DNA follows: TGTGCCAGCGGACATGGAGGAGAGACCCAGTACTTC.

The CDR3 loop is CASSLPGGGGNDNEQFF. CDR3 sequence (DNA): TGTGCCAGCAGCCTGCCTGGCGGGGGAGGAAACGACAATGAGCAGTTCTTC. The chain has TRBV4-2 and TRBJ2-1, with 7 bases fitting TRBD2. Losses at the gene ends were 4 bases for V and 5 bases for J; bases not matched to a gene: 14. Germline V gene lookup returns CDR1 LGHNA and CDR2 YNFKEQ. The CDR3 covers 17 residues.

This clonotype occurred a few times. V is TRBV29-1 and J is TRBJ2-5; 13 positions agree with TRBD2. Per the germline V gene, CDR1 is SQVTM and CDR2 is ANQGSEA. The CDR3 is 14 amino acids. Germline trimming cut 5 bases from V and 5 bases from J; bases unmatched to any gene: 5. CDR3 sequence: CSVSRTSGGETQYF. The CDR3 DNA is TGCAGCGTTTCAAGGACTAGCGGGGGTGAGACCCAGTACTTC.

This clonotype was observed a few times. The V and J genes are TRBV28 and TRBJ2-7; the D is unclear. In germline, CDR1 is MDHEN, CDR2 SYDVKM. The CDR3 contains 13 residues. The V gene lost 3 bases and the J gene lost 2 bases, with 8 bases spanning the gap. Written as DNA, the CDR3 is TGTGCCAGCAGTTTTGGCAGGACCTACGAGCAGTACTTC. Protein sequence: CASSFGRTYEQYF.

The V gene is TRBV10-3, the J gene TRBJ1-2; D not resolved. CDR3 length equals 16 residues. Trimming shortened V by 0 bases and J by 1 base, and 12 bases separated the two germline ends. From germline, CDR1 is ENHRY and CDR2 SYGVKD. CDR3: CAISESDTSINYGYTF. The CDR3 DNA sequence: TGTGCCATCAGTGAGTCTGACACCTCAATTAACTATGGCTACACCTTC.

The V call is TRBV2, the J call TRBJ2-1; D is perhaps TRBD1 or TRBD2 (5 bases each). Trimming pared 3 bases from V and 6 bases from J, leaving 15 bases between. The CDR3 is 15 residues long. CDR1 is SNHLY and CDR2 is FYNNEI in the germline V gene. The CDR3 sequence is CASSDQTPRGNEQFF. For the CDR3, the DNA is TGTGCCAGCAGTGACCAGACCCCGAGGGGCAATGAGCAGTTCTTC. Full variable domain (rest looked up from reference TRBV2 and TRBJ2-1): EPEVTQTPSHQVTQMGQEVILRCVPISNHLYFYWYRQILGQKVEFLVSFYNNEISEKSEIFDDQFSVERPDGSNFTLKIRSTKLEDSAMYFCASSDQTPRGNEQFFGPGTRLTVL.

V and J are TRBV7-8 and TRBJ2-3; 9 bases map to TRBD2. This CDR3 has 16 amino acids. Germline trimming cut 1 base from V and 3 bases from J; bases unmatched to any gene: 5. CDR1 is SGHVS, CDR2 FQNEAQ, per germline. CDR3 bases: TGTGCCAGCAGCTTAGGTCAGCGGGGGGAGACAGATACGCAGTATTTT. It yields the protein CASSLGQRGETDTQYF.

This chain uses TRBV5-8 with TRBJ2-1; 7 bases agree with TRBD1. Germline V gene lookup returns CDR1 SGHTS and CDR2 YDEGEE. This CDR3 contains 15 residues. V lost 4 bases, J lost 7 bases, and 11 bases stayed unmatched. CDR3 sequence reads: CASSHRQGGGNEQFF. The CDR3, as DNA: TGTGCCAGCAGCCATCGACAAGGGGGCGGGAATGAGCAGTTCTTC.

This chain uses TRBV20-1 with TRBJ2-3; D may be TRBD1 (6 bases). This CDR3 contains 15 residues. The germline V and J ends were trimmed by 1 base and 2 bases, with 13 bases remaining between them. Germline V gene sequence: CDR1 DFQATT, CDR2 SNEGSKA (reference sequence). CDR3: CSARVPGTSTDTQYF. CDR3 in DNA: TGCAGTGCTAGAGTCCCAGGGACATCCACAGATACGCAGTATTTT.

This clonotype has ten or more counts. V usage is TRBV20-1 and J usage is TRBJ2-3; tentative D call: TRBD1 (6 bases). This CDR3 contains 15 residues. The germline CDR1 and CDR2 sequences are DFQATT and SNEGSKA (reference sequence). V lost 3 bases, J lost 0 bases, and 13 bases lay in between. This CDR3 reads CSASTIQGSTDTQYF. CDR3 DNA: TGCAGTGCTAGCACCATACAGGGAAGCACAGATACGCAGTATTTT.

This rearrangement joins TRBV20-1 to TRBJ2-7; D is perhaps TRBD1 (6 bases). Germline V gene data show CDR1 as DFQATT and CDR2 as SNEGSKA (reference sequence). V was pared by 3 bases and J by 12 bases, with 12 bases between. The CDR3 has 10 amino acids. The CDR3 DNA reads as TGCAGTGCTAGCCAGGACAGCCGGTACTTC. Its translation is CSASQDSRYF.

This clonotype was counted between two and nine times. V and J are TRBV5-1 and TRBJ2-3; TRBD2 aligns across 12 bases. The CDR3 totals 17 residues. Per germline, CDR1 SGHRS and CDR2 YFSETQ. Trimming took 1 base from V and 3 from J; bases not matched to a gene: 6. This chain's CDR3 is CASSLSSGGARTDTQYF. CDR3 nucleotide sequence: TGCGCCAGCAGCTTGTCTAGCGGGGGGGCCAGGACAGATACGCAGTATTTT.

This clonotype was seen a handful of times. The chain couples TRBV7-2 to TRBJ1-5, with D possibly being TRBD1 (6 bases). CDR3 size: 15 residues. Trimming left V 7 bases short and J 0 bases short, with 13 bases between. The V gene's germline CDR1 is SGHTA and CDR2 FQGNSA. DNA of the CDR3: TGTGCCAGCACCCTGGACAGCTTTAGCAATCAGCCCCAGCATTTT. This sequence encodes CASTLDSFSNQPQHF.

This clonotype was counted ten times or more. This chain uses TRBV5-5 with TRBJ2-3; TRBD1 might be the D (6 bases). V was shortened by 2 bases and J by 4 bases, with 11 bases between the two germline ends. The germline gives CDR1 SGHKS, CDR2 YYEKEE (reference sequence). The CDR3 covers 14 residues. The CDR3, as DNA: TGTGCCAGCAGCTTCCTAGGGGGTGCAGATACGCAGTATTTT. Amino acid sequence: CASSFLGGADTQYF.

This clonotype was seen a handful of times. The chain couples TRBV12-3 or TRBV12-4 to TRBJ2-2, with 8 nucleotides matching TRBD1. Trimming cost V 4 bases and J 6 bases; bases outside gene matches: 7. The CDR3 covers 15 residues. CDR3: CASSYLQGAAGELFF. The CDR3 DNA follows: TGTGCCAGCAGTTATCTCCAGGGGGCGGCCGGGGAGCTGTTTTTT.

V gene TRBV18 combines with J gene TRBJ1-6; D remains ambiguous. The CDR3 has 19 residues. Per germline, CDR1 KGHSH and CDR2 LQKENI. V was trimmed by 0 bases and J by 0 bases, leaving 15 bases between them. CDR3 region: CASSPPKGEGSSYNSPLHF. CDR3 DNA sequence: TGTGCCAGCTCACCACCGAAGGGCGAAGGAAGCTCCTATAATTCACCCCTCCACTTT. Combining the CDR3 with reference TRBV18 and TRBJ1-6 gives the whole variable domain NAGVMQNPRHLVRRRGQEARLRCSPMKGHSHVYWYRQLPEEGLKFMVYLQKENIIDESGMPKERFSAEFPKEGPSILRIQQVVRGDSAAYFCASSPPKGEGSSYNSPLHFGNGTRLTVT.

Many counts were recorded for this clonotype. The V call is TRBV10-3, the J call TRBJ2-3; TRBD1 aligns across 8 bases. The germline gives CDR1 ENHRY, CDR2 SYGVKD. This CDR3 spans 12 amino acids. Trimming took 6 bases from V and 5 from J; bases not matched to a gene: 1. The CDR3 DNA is TGTGCCATCAGACAGGGGGGAGATACGCAGTATTTT. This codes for CAIRQGGDTQYF.

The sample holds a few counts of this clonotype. CDR3 loop: CSARGLGSNQPQHF. DNA of the CDR3: TGCAGTGCTAGGGGGCTGGGGAGCAATCAGCCCCAGCATTTT. The chain links TRBV20-1 to TRBJ1-5, with D possibly TRBD1 on 5 matching bases. The CDR3 covers 14 residues. Germline loops: CDR1 DFQATT, CDR2 SNEGSKA (reference sequence). Trimming removed 3 bases at V and 1 base at J, with 10 bases between.

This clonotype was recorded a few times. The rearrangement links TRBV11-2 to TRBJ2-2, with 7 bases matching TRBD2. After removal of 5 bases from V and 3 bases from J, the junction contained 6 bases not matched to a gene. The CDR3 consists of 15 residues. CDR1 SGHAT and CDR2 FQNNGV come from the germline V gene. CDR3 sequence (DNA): TGTGCCAGCAGCACCGGGACTACCTACACCGGGGAGCTGTTTTTT. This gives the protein CASSTGTTYTGELFF.